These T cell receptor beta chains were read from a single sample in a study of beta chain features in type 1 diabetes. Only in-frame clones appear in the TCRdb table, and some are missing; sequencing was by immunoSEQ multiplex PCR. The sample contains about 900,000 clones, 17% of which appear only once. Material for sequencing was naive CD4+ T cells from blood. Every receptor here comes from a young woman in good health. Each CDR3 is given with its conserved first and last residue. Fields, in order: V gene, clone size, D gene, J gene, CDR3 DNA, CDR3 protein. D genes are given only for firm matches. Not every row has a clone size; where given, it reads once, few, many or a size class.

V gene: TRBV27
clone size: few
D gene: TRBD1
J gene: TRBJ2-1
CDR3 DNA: TGTGCTGTGGACAGGACAACCTACAATGAGCAGTTCTTC
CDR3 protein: CAVDRTTYNEQFF

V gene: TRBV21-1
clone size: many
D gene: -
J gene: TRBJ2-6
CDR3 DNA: TGTGCCAGCAGCACCACTCACCGGACGGTCTCTGGGGCCAACGTCCTGACTTTC
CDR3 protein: CASSTTHRTVSGANVLTF

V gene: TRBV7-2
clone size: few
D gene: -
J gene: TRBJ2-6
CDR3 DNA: TGTGCCAGCAGCGGGCTCCAGGGTTTCAACGTCCTGACTTTC
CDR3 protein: CASSGLQGFNVLTF

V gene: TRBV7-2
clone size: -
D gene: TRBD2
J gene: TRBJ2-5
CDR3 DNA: TGTGCCAGCAGCTTAGCGCTCGGGGGGGAGACCCAGTACTTC
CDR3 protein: CASSLALGGETQYF

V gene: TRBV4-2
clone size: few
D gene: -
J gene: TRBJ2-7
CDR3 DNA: TGTGCCAGCAGCCAAGGTTCTGATGCCTCTAGGGAGCAGTACTTC
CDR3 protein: CASSQGSDASREQYF

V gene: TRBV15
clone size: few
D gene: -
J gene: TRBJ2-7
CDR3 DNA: TGTGCCACCAGCAGAGAAAGGGGTCTATCCTACGAGCAGTACTTC
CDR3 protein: CATSRERGLSYEQYF

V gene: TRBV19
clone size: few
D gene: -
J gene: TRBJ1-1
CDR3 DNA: TGTGCCAGTAGTATTGGGCTGGGTACTGAAGCTTTCTTT
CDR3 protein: CASSIGLGTEAFF

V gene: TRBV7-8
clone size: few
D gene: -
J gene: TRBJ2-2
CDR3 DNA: TGTGCCACCCAACGGGAAGCGGGTTTCACCGGGGAGCTGTTTTTT
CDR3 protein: CATQREAGFTGELFF

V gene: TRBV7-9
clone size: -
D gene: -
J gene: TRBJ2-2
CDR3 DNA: TGTGCCAGCAGCTTAGGGCCGGGGACCGGGGAGCTGTTTTTT
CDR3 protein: CASSLGPGTGELFF

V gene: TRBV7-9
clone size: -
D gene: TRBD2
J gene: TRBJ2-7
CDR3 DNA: TGTGCCAGCAGCTCGGGAGGGACCAACTACGAGCAGTACTTC
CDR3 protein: CASSSGGTNYEQYF

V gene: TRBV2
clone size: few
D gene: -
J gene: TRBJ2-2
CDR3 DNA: TGTGCCAGCAGTTCCCAGGGCACCGGGGAGCTGTTTTTT
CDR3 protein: CASSSQGTGELFF

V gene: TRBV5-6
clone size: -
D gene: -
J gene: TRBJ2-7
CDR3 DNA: TGTGCCAGCAGCTTGGCCCGGTACGAGCAGTACTTC
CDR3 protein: CASSLARYEQYF

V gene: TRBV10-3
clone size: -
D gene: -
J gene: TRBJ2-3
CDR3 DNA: TGTGCCATCAGTGAGTCGGAAAGGAATACGCAGTATTTT
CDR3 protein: CAISESERNTQYF

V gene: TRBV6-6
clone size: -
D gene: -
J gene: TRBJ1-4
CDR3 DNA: TGTGCCAGCAGTCCGGATGAAAAACTGTTTTTT
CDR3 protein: CASSPDEKLFF

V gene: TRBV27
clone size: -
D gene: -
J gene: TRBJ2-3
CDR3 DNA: TGTGCCAGCAGCAGGAACACGCAGTATTTT
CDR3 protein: CASSRNTQYF

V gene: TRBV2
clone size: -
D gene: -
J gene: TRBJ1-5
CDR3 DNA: TGTGCCAGCAGCGACTGGCAGGGTCCTCAGCCCCAGCATTTT
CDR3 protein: CASSDWQGPQPQHF

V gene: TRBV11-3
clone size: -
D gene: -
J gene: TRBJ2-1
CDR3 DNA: TGTGCCAGCAGCTTTGCAGGGGGGCATGAGCAGTTCTTC
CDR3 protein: CASSFAGGHEQFF

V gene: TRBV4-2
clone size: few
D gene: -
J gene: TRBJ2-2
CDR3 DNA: TGTGCCAGCAGCCAGCCCACAGGAGGGACCGGGGAGCTGTTTTTT
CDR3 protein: CASSQPTGGTGELFF

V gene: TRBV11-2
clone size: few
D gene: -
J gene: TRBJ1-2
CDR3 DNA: TGTGCCAGCAGCTTTCTGGCAGGGGCCTATGGCTACACCTTC
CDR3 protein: CASSFLAGAYGYTF

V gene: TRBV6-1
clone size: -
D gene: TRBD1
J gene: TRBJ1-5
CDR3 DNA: TGTGCCAGCAGTGATCCGGTGTATGACAGGGGGTTCAATCAGCCCCAGCATTTT
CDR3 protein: CASSDPVYDRGFNQPQHF

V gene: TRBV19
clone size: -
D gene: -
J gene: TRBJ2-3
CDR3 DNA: TGTGCCAGTAGTATAAAGGGGGAAAGTGCAGATACGCAGTATTTT
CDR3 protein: CASSIKGESADTQYF

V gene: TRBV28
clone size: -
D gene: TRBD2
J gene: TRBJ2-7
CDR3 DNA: TGTGCCAGCGGTCAGGGAGGGGTCTACGAGCAGTACTTC
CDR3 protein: CASGQGGVYEQYF

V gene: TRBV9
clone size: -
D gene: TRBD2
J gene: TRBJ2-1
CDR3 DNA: TGTGCCAGCAGCCATGAACTAGCGGGAGGGTACTTCTCCTACAATGAGCAGTTCTTC
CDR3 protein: CASSHELAGGYFSYNEQFF

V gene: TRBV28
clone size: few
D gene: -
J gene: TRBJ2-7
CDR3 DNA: TGTGCCAGCACCACTCGAATAGCGCGTACCTACGAGCAGTACTTC
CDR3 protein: CASTTRIARTYEQYF

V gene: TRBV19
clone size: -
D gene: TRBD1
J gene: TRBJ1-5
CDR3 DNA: TGTGCCAGCGGACCTGGACAGGCTGATAGCAATCAGCCCCAGCATTTT
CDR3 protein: CASGPGQADSNQPQHF

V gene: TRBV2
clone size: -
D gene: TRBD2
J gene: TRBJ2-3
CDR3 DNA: TGTGCCAGCAGACTAGCCGGACTAGCGGGCACAGATACGCAGTATTTT
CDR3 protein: CASRLAGLAGTDTQYF

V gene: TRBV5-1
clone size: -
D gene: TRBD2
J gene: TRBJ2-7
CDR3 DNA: TGCGCCAGCAGCCGACTAGCGGGAGCTTGGGAGCAGTACTTC
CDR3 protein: CASSRLAGAWEQYF

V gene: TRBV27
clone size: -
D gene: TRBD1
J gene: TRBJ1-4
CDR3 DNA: TGTGCCAGCAGTCCCCAGGGGGTTAAAGGTGAAAAACTGTTTTTT
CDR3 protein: CASSPQGVKGEKLFF

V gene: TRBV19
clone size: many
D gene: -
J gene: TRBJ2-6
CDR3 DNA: TGTGCCAGTAGCATAAGGACTGGGGCCAACGTCCTGACTTTC
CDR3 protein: CASSIRTGANVLTF

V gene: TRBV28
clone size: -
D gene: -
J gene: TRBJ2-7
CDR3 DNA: TGTGCCAGCAGGGCCCCGGGTATGGGTCCCTCGTACGAGCAGTACTTC
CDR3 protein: CASRAPGMGPSYEQYF

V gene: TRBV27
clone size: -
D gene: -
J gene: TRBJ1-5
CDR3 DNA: TGTGCCAGCAGTTTCAGGGGTGGCAATCAGCCCCAGCATTTT
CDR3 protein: CASSFRGGNQPQHF

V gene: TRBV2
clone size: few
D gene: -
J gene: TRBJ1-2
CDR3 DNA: TGTGCCAGCAACCAACAGGGCCTCTATGGCTACACCTTC
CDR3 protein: CASNQQGLYGYTF

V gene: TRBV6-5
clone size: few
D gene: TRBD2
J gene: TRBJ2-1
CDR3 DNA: TGTGCCAGCAGTTACTCGGGGACTAACGGGGGGAATGAGCAGTTCTTC
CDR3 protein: CASSYSGTNGGNEQFF

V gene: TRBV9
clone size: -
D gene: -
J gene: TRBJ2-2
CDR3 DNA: TGTGCCAGCAGCGTAGCAGTGGCCGCGAACACCGGGGAGCTGTTTTTT
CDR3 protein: CASSVAVAANTGELFF

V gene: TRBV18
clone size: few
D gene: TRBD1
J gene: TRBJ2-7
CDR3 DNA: TGTGCCAGCTCAAGGACAGGGGCCCTCTACGAGCAGTACTTC
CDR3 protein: CASSRTGALYEQYF

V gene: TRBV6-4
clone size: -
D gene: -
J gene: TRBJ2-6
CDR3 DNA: TGTGCCAGCCGCCTGGGGCCCACGGTTATCGTCCTGACTTTC
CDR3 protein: CASRLGPTVIVLTF

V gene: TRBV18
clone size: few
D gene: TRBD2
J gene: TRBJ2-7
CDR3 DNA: TGTGCCAGCTCACCAGGACTAGCGGGAGAAGACGAGCAGTACTTC
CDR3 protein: CASSPGLAGEDEQYF

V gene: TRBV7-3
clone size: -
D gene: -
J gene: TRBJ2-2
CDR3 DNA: TGTGCCAGCAGCCAAAATGCTGTAGTCGGGGATAGCACCGGGGAGCTGTTTTTT
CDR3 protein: CASSQNAVVGDSTGELFF

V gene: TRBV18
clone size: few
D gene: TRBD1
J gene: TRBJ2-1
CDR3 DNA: TGTGCCAGCTCTCGCCAACAGACAGGGGAGGAATCCTACAATGAGCAGTTCTTC
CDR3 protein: CASSRQQTGEESYNEQFF

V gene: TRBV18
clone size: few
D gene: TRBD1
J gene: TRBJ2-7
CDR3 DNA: TGTGCCAGCTCACCAAGGACAGGGGACTACGAGCAGTACTTC
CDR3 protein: CASSPRTGDYEQYF

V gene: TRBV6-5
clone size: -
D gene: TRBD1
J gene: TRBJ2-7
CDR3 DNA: TGTGCCAGCAGTCGGACAGGGGGCCTCTACGAGCAGTACTTC
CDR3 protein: CASSRTGGLYEQYF

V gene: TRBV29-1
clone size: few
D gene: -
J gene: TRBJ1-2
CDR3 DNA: TGCAGCGCTAGGACTGAGGGACGGGCCTATGGCTACACCTTC
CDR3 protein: CSARTEGRAYGYTF

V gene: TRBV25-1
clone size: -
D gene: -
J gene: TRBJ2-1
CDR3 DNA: TGTGCCAGCAGTGAACCCGGACCTCTCAATGAGCAGTTCTTC
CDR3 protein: CASSEPGPLNEQFF

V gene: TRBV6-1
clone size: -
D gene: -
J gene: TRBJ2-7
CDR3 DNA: TGTGCCAGCAGTGAAGGTCGCTTAGCCTGGTCCTACGAGCAGTACTTC
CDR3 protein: CASSEGRLAWSYEQYF

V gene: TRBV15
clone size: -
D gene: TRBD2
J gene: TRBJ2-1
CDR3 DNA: TGTGCCACCAGCAGAGCTCCCGGCCCTAGCGGGAGACTAACTAAAAGCTCCTACAATGAGCAGTTCTTC
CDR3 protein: CATSRAPGPSGRLTKSSYNEQFF

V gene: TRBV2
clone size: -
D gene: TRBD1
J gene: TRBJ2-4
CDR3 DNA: TGTGCCAGCACCCGCGGGGGACAGGGGACCCCTGGGCCCAAAAACATTCAGTACTTC
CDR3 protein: CASTRGGQGTPGPKNIQYF

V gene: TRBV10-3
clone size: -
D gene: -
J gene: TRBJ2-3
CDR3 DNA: TGTGCCACGCGAAGCCGGGACTTGAGCACAGATACGCAGTATTTT
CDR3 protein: CATRSRDLSTDTQYF

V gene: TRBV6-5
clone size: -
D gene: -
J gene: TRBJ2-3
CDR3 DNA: TGTGCCAGCAGCTCGCTTCGGGATACGCAGTATTTT
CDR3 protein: CASSSLRDTQYF

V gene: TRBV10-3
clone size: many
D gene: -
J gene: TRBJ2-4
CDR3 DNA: TGTGCCATCAGTGAGTCTCAACGACAGAGGCAGTACTTC
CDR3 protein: CAISESQRQRQYF

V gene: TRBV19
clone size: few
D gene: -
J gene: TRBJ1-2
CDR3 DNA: TGTGCCAGCGTGATCCGCCTTGTAGGCTACACCTTC
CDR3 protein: CASVIRLVGYTF

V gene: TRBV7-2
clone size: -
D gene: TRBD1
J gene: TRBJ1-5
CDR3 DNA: TGTGCCAGCAGCCTACAGGGGGGCAATCAGCCCCAGCATTTT
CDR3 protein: CASSLQGGNQPQHF

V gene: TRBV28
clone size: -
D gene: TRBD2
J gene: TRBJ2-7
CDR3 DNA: TGTGCCAGCAGCACCGGGACTAGCGGGAGGTACGAGCAGTACTTC
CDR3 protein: CASSTGTSGRYEQYF